Following are 28 T cell receptor delta chains from one sample sequenced in a study of gamma-delta chains in newborns, infants, children. TCRdb used CATT to re-call clones from the reads. This sample has under 13,000 delta-chain clones, with around 3.5% found just once. Material: blood. The receptors stem from a child who was a newborn, infant or young child, either healthy, febrile or measles-vaccinated (not recorded which).

This clone has only a few counts. The DNA of the CDR3 is TGTGCTCTTGGCCACAGCGGGGGATACTCCCCACCTCTGTACACCGATAAACTCATCTTT. Protein product: CALGHSGGYSPPLYTDKLIF. The chain is built from TRDV1 and TRDJ1; 9 positions match TRDD3. The CDR3 runs to 20 residues. Trimming at V came to 6 bases and at J to 0 bases, leaving 20 bases not matched to a gene. Germline V gene data show CDR1 as TSWWSYY and CDR2 as QGS.

Of note for this clone: Since a much larger clone is just one base distant, this may be a read error. The chain links TRDV2 to TRDJ3, with TRDD3 identical over 11 bases. V shed 3 bases and J 0 bases; nucleotides not matched to a gene: 9. CDR3 length equals 20 residues. Germline assignment: CDR1 GEAIGNYY and CDR2 EKD. DNA of the CDR3: TGTGCCTGTGACGCTGGGGGATACACGGGAAGCTCCTGGGACACCCGACAGATGTTTTTC. Encoded protein: CACDAGGYTGSSWDTRQMFF.

This clone has just a few counts. The chain has TRDV2 and TRDJ1; 9 nucleotides line up with TRDD3. Germline lookup yields CDR1 GEAIGNYY and CDR2 EKD. There are 16 residues in the CDR3. Trimming took 0 bases from V and 5 from J; bases not matched to a gene: 9. The CDR3 sequence is CACDTVEGGYRDKLIF. The DNA of the CDR3 is TGTGCCTGTGACACCGTTGAAGGGGGATACCGTGATAAACTCATCTTT.

This clone appeared a few times. V is TRDV1 and J is TRDJ1; possible D gene TRDD2, 6 bases. Germline-derived CDR1 and CDR2 are TSWWSYY and QGS. CDR3 length: 19 residues. The V end was cut by 3 bases, the J end by 2 bases, with 25 bases between. CDR3 nucleotides: TGTGCTCTTGGGGACCCCCTTCCCCGAGGGGAGGGATTTACCGATAAACTCATCTTT. Translated, it gives CALGDPLPRGEGFTDKLIF.

The table lists this clone with a few counts. This chain uses TRDV1 with TRDJ1, with 8 nucleotides matching TRDD3. CDR3 size: 18 residues. Germline V lookup: CDR1 TSWWSYY, CDR2 QGS. V shed 2 bases, J shed 1 base, and the junction held 12 bases outside the gene matches. The CDR3: CALGEFSVWGSPTDKLIF. The CDR3 DNA sequence: TGTGCTCTTGGGGAATTTTCTGTCTGGGGGAGCCCCACCGATAAACTCATCTTT.

This clone was found a few times. This chain joins TRDV1 and TRDJ1; D remains unclear. This CDR3 is 17 amino acids long. CDR1 is TSWWSYY and CDR2 is QGS in the germline V gene. Trimming took 7 bases from V and 0 from J, leaving 21 bases between them. CDR3 amino acids: CALEELFRWKDTDKLIF. In nucleotides, the CDR3 is TGTGCTCTTGAGGAGCTATTCCGGTGGAAGGACACCGATAAACTCATCTTT.

This clone counts as medium-sized. The rearrangement uses TRDV1 and TRDJ1, with D hard to call. Per the germline V gene, CDR1 is TSWWSYY and CDR2 is QGS. With 3 bases removed from V and 0 bases from J, the gap between germline ends came to 11 bases. The CDR3 length is 15 residues. The CDR3, as DNA: TGTGCTCTTGGGGAGCTAGGCCCGTACACCGATAAACTCATCTTT. Translation: CALGELGPYTDKLIF.

With regard to this clone: Other DNA sequences in this specimen translate into the identical CDR3. The V call is TRDV2, the J call TRDJ3, with 7 bases identical to TRDD3. The CDR3 loop spans 19 amino acids. Germline V gives CDR1 GEAIGNYY, CDR2 EKD. J lost 0 bases, V lost 0 bases, and 7 bases had no gene match. This CDR3 reads CACDTAGGSSSWDTRQMFF. In nucleotides, the CDR3 is TGTGCCTGTGACACCGCTGGGGGGTCTTCCTCCTGGGACACCCGACAGATGTTTTTC.

This clone is categorized as medium-sized (0.01 to 0.1%). With only one base between it and a far larger clone, this is likely a read error. The sample holds other DNA sequences that translate to the same CDR3. The CDR3 coding sequence is TGTGCCTGTGACACAATCGGGAGAAGGGCCGATAAGCTCATCTTT. Its translation: CACDTIGRRADKLIF. The genes are TRDV2 and TRDJ1; no reliable D call. The CDR3 contains 15 residues. CDR1 and CDR2 (germline): GEAIGNYY, EKD.

This sequence joins TRDV1 and TRDJ1; D is undetermined. The V gene lost 4 bases and the J gene lost 0 bases, with 15 bases spanning the gap. The CDR3 covers 16 residues. CDR1 and CDR2 (germline): TSWWSYY, QGS. CDR3 in amino acids: CALGAECSGYTDKLIF. CDR3 DNA: TGTGCTCTTGGGGCCGAGTGCTCAGGATACACCGATAAACTCATCTTT.

This clone was seen more than once but under ten times. The chain joins TRDV2 to TRDJ3, with 11 bases that match TRDD3. V gave up 3 bases and J gave up 0 bases; unmatched junction bases: 6. The CDR3 runs 19 residues. Germline CDR1 is GEAIGNYY and CDR2 is EKD. DNA of the CDR3: TGTGCCTGTGACGGTCTACTGGGGGATAGCTCCTGGGACACCCGACAGATGTTTTTC. Its translation: CACDGLLGDSSWDTRQMFF.

This clone rates as medium-sized. The chain has TRDV2 and TRDJ1; D may be TRDD3 (5 bases). Trimming removed 3 bases from V and 2 bases from J, with 18 bases in between. Germline CDR1 GEAIGNYY, CDR2 EKD. This CDR3 is 16 amino acids long. CDR3 bases: TGTGCCTGTGACCCCCTCATGGGATCGGGTACCGATAAACTCATCTTT. Its protein product is CACDPLMGSGTDKLIF.

Only a few counts were recorded for this clone. An end of the junction does not agree with germline; a read error may underlie this. The chain combines TRDV1 with TRDJ1; tentatively, D is TRDD2 or TRDD3 (6 bases each). The CDR3 is 18 amino acids. Germline assignment: CDR1 TSWWSYY and CDR2 QGS. The CDR3 loop reads CAPGERLPAVTYTDKLIF. Here the CDR3 DNA reads TGTGCTCCTGGGGAACGACTTCCTGCCGTGACCTACACCGATAAACTCATCTTT.

In this sample, this clone is medium-sized. The identical CDR3 is also encoded by other nucleotide sequences in the sample. The V call is TRDV2, the J call TRDJ1; no firm D call. The germline V gene has CDR1 GEAIGNYY and CDR2 EKD. The V end was cut by 4 bases, the J end by 11 bases, with 28 bases between. This CDR3 spans 16 amino acids. The CDR3 DNA follows: TGTGCCTGTGATCCACTTCGTCAACCTGACCGGACAGGCCTCATCTTT. The encoded protein is CACDPLRQPDRTGLIF.

This clone was counted between two and nine times. The chain joins TRDV1 to TRDJ1; 7 bases are shared with TRDD2. Germline loops: CDR1 TSWWSYY, CDR2 QGS. Trimming cost V 6 bases and J 0 bases; bases outside gene matches: 19. This CDR3 contains 19 residues. CDR3 sequence reads: CALGGFLPTTSRYTDKLIF. CDR3 in DNA: TGTGCTCTTGGAGGTTTCCTACCCACCACCTCGCGGTACACCGATAAACTCATCTTT.

The chain's CDR3 is CALGEVFLKWDTHPITDKLIF. For the CDR3, the DNA is TGTGCTCTTGGGGAAGTTTTCCTTAAGTGGGATACCCACCCAATCACCGATAAACTCATCTTT. The chain uses TRDV1 and TRDJ1; 7 positions agree with TRDD3. Germline CDR1 reads TSWWSYY; CDR2 reads QGS. V lost 2 bases and J lost 1; bases outside the gene matches: 22. CDR3 length equals 21 residues.

This clone showed up just a few times. Mismatch with germline at one junction end may stem from a read error. This CDR3 is also generated by other DNA sequences in the sample. The chain carries TRDV1 and TRDJ1; D remains ambiguous. This CDR3 is built from 15 residues. Germline V lookup: CDR1 TSWWSYY, CDR2 QGS. The CDR3 loop reads CALGVSWSEADKLIF. The CDR3, as DNA: TGTGCTCTTGGGGTTTCGTGGTCTGAAGCCGATAAGCTCATCTTT.

This chain links TRDV1 with TRDJ1; no reliable D call. Germline values: CDR1 TSWWSYY, CDR2 QGS. V lost 0 bases and J lost 0, with 17 bases in between. The CDR3 covers 18 residues. CDR3 residues: CALGELSGKYGYTDKLIF. In DNA form, the CDR3 reads TGTGCTCTTGGGGAACTATCAGGGAAGTACGGGTACACCGATAAACTCATCTTT.

The chain is built from TRDV1 and TRDJ1, with no clear D. Per germline, CDR1 TSWWSYY and CDR2 QGS. The CDR3 consists of 20 residues. Trimming took 1 base from V and 0 from J, leaving 24 bases between them. CDR3 protein: CALGEHRAPRVLQYTDKLIF. CDR3 coding DNA: TGTGCTCTTGGGGAACATAGGGCTCCCCGGGTACTCCAGTACACCGATAAACTCATCTTT.

The CDR3 spells CAFTSISLPVPRYTDKLIF. CDR3 nucleotides: TGTGCCTTTACCTCAATCTCCCTTCCAGTACCACGTTACACCGATAAACTCATCTTT. The chain recombines TRDV3 with TRDJ1, with D possibly TRDD2 on 6 matching bases. This CDR3 is built from 19 residues. The germline CDR1 and CDR2 sequences are TVYSNPD and GDNSRS (reference sequence). Trimming removed 1 base at V and 0 bases at J, with 27 bases between.

This clone was counted only a few times. Germline is not matched at one junction end, which may reflect a read error. Other nucleotide sequences in the sample specify the same CDR3. The V and J genes are TRDV1 and TRDJ1, with 10 bases that match TRDD3. The CDR3 is made up of 16 amino acids. Per germline, CDR1 TSWWSYY and CDR2 QGS. The CDR3 DNA sequence: TGTGCTCTTGTAAAGACTGGGGGATGGGAGGCCGATAAACTCATCTTC. Translated: CALVKTGGWEADKLIF.

This clone came up a few times. The J gene is TRDJ1, the V gene TRDV2, with 12 bases lining up with TRDD3. The CDR3 is made up of 20 amino acids. The V gene end was trimmed by 2 bases and the J gene end by 0 bases; junction bases not matched to a gene: 15. The V gene's germline CDR1 is GEAIGNYY and CDR2 EKD. The CDR3 DNA sequence: TGTGCCTGTGACATTCTTACTGGGGGATACTCGGACGCGTACACCGATAAACTCATCTTT. It yields the protein CACDILTGGYSDAYTDKLIF.

This clone has only a few counts. The chain couples TRAV29/DV5 to TRDJ1; D unresolved. V shed 0 bases and J shed 0 bases, with 18 bases lying between them. The CDR3 consists of 17 residues. CDR1 and CDR2 (germline): NSMFDY, ISSIKDK. The CDR3 DNA is TGTGCAGCAAGCGCGTTGGGTTTTCTCGTTGACACCGATAAACTCATCTTT. This gives the protein CAASALGFLVDTDKLIF. The variable domain in full, with the rest retrieved from reference TRAV29/DV5 and TRDJ1, is DQQVKQNSPSLSVQEGRISILNCDYTNSMFDYFLWYKKYPAEGPTFLISISSIKDKNEDGRFTVFLNKSAKHLSLHIVPSQPGDSAVYFCAASALGFLVDTDKLIFGKGTRVTVEP.

The J gene is TRDJ1; the V gene was not called; the table's TRDD3 call for D was not verified on the DNA. CDR3 size: 19 residues. The CDR3 DNA reads TGTGCTCTTGGGGTACCTGACTGGGGGATACACCATAACACCGATAAACTCATCTTT. It specifies CALGVPDWGIHHNTDKLIF.

The gene calls are TRDV1 and TRDJ3, with 7 bases fitting TRDD3. From germline, CDR1 is TSWWSYY and CDR2 QGS. Trimming cost V 4 bases and J 0 bases; bases outside gene matches: 15. This CDR3 has 21 residues. As DNA, the CDR3 is TGTGCTCTTGGGGGACCATACAGGGGGATGCTAAGCTCCTGGGACACCCGACAGATGTTTTTC. Its translation is CALGGPYRGMLSSWDTRQMFF.

By sample share, this clone is medium-sized. The same CDR3 is also encoded by other DNA sequences in this sample. The V and J genes are TRDV2 and TRDJ2, with 13 bases lining up with TRDD3. Per germline, CDR1 GEAIGNYY and CDR2 EKD. V shed 2 bases and J 3 bases; nucleotides not matched to a gene: 8. The CDR3 has 18 residues. CDR3 coding DNA: TGTGCCTGTGACAAACTGGGGGATACGCAAAGTCTGACAGCACAACTCTTCTTT. Translation: CACDKLGDTQSLTAQLFF.

About this clone itself: A read error may be the cause here, since a much bigger clone is one base away. Additional DNA sequences in this sample encode the identical CDR3. The CDR3 sequence: CACDTLGDTSWDTRQMFF. In DNA, the CDR3 is TGTGCCTGTGACACCCTGGGGGATACCTCCTGGGACACCCGACAGATGTTTTTC. The chain couples TRDV2 to TRDJ3, with TRDD3 matching over 11 bases. J was trimmed by 0 bases and V by 0 bases; bases with no gene match: 0. The CDR3 is 18 residues long. CDR1 and CDR2 from the germline V gene are GEAIGNYY and EKD.

Only a few counts were recorded for this clone. The rearrangement uses TRDV1 and TRDJ1, with D hard to call. Trimming cost V 4 bases and J 1 base, with 13 bases left between them. There are 15 residues in the CDR3. The germline V gene encodes CDR1 TSWWSYY and CDR2 QGS. The CDR3 sequence: CALGGFAYPTDKLIF. The CDR3 bases are TGTGCTCTTGGGGGTTTTGCCTATCCCACCGATAAACTCATCTTT.